The clone carrying this T cell receptor (beta chain) was counted a few times. Its antigen remains unidentified. The data belong to a study of human T cells and chemical hapten exposure. Across the study: On the upper back, patch tests were applied with 0.01% DPC and read at 6 days. Study-wide points: PT1 expanded TCR numbers rose with patch test score. Sensitizing with DPC caused no change in TCRs above 1 in 1000 frequency. Expanded TCRs clustered into significantly more large CDR3 similarity groups than controls, the analysis revealed.

The V gene lost 6 bases and the J gene lost 6 bases, with 11 bases spanning the gap. The CDR3 extends over 13 amino acids. Germline V CDR1 and CDR2: MDHEN, SYDVKM. Regarding time point: pre-sensitization, week 0. As for treatment: therapeutic diphenylcyclopropenone sensitization with weekly scalp DPC. TCRdb redid the calling of the RACE reads with MiXCR, one entry per CDR3 protein. This sample has 85,000 to 120,000 distinct CDR3 sequences, with 12% found just once. The chain combines TRBV28 with TRBJ1-4; D gene uncertain. The receptor comes from a woman between 45 and 65 years old with alopecia areata. Some clones in this sample may be carry-over from other donors' samples. The source was whole blood, collected in connection with sensitization to the hapten diphenylcyclopropenone (DPC). CDR3 residues: CASRRWADEKLFF. The CDR3 DNA sequence: TGTGCCAGCAGGCGTTGGGCGGATGAAAAACTGTTTTTT.